Described below is a single T cell receptor (beta chain) sequence and its context. Antigen specificity is unknown. The data are from a study of T cells after yellow fever vaccination. Overall study findings and caveats: Abundant clonotypes (contaminants from the bulk population) could be present in FACS-sorted repertoires. Post-booster samples contained most primary-vaccination clones (roughly 96% CD4, around 88% CD8).

Template switching by 5'RACE produced TCR cDNA, adding a universal primer site and UMIs. TCRdb re-derived calls from the 5' RACE reads in MiXCR, one entry per CDR3 protein. Among about 170,000 distinct CDR3 sequences listed, approximately 10% were seen once. J gave up 9 bases and V 3 bases, and 8 bases lay outside the gene matches. Germline V lookup: CDR1 MGHRA, CDR2 YSYEKL. The CDR3 covers 14 residues. The sequenced sample was CD8+ T cells sorted from PBMCs, obtained 15 days after the yellow fever booster vaccination. The rearrangement links TRBV4-1 to TRBJ2-1; 7 bases match TRBD2. This clonotype originated in a young man who received the YFV17D yellow fever vaccine. Here the CDR3 reads CASSHLAVHGEQFF. In DNA, the CDR3 is TGCGCCAGCAGCCATCTAGCGGTTCATGGTGAGCAGTTCTTC.